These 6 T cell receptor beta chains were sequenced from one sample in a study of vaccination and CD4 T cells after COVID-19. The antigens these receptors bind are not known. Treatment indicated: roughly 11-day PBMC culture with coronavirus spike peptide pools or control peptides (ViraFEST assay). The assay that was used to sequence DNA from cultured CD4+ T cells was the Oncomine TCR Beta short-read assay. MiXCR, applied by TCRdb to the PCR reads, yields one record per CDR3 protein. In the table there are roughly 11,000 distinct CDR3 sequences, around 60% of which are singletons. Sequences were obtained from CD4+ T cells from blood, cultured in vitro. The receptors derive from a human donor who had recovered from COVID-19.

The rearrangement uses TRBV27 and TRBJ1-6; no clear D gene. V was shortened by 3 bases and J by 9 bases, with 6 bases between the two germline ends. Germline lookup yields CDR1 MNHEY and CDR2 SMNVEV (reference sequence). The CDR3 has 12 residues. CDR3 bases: TGTGCCAGCAGTTTCGGGTCTTCACCCCTCCACTTT. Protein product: CASSFGSSPLHF.

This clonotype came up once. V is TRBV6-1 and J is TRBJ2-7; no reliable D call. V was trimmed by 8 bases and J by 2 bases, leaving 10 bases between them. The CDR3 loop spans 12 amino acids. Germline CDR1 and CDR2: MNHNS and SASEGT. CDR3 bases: TGTGCCAGCCTTGGTCGGCCCTACGAGCAGTACTTC. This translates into CASLGRPYEQYF.

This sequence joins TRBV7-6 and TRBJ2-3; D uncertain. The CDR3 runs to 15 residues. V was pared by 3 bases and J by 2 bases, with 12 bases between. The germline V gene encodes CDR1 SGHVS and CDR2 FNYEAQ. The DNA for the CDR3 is TGTGCCAGCAGCTTTTTGGATGCCCCCACAGATACGCAGTATTTT. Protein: CASSFLDAPTDTQYF. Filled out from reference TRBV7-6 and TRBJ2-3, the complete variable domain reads GAGVSQSPRYKVTKRGQDVALRCDPISGHVSLYWYRQALGQGPEFLTYFNYEAQQDKSGLPNDRFSAERPEGSISTLTIQRTEQRDSAMYRCASSFLDAPTDTQYFGPGTRLTVL.

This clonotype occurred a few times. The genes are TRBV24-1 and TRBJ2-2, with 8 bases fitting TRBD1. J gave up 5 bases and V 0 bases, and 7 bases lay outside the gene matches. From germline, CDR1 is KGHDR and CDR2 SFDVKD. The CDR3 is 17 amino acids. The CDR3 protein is CATSDLQQGGHTGELFF. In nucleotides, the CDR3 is TGTGCCACCAGTGATTTGCAACAGGGGGGTCATACCGGGGAGCTGTTTTTT.

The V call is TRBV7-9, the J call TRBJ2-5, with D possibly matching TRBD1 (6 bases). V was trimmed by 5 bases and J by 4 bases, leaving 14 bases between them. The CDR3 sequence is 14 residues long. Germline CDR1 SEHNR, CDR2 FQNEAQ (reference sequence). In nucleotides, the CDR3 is TGTGCCAGCAGCCAGGGGCTGGGTGGAGAGACCCAGTACTTC. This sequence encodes CASSQGLGGETQYF.

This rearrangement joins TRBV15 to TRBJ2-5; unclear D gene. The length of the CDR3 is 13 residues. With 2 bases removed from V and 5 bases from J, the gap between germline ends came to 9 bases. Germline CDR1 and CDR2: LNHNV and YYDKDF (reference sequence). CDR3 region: CATSRNLLETQYF. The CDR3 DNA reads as TGTGCCACCAGCAGAAACTTGTTGGAGACCCAGTACTTC.